This TCR delta chain was found in a study of gamma-delta chains in newborns, infants, children. The overall study: Polyclonal expansion of innate γδ T cells after birth follows microbial exposure.

TCRdb made new clone calls on the reads using CATT. The data hold almost 2,000 delta-chain clones, with under 4% observed a single time. This clone was observed a few times. This clone may be a read error of a much larger clone one base away. The same CDR3 can be traced to other DNA sequences in this sample. There are 16 residues in the CDR3. Germline V gives CDR1 GEAIGNYY, CDR2 EKD. The chain links TRDV2 to TRDJ1, with 10 bases aligning to TRDD3. Source material: blood. The source is a child in good health. The CDR3 loop is CACDRLGDPATDKLIF. CDR3 in DNA: TGTGCCTGTGATAGACTGGGGGATCCCGCCACCGATAAGCTCATCTTT.